This paragraph reports one T cell receptor beta chain. The antigen remains undetermined. The junction departs from germline at one end; a sequencing error may be responsible. From germline, CDR1 is MGHRA and CDR2 YSYEKL. The length of the CDR3 is 15 residues. Described time point: sample taken at primary tumor resection. This sample is drawn from a study of spatial heterogeneity in lung cancer. Study-level findings and limits: Intratumoral expanded alpha and beta TCR counts were found to track tumor mutation counts.

TCRdb re-called the 5' RACE reads with MiXCR, one entry per CDR3 protein. The repertoire holds over 8,500 distinct CDR3 sequences, with roughly an eighth as singletons. The chain is built from TRBV4-1 and TRBJ2-3; 8 bases agree with TRBD2. The sample consisted of lung tumor tissue, taken at surgery. The sequence was obtained from a male donor with early-stage non-small cell lung cancer. CDR3 coding DNA: TGCGCCAGCAGGATGCGGGGGGACCTCACATATACGCAGTATTTT. This gives the protein CASRMRGDLTYTQYF.